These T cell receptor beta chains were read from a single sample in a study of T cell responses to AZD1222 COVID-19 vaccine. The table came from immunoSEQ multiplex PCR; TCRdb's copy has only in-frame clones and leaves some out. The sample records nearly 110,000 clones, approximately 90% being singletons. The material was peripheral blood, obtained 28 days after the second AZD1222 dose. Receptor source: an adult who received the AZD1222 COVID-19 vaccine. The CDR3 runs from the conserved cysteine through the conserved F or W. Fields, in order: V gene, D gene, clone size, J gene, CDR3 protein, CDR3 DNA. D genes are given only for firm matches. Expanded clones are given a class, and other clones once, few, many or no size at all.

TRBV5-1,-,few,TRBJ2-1,CASSRIANGYEQFF,TGCGCCAGCAGCAGAATAGCGAATGGCTATGAGCAGTTCTTC
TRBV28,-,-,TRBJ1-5,CASSSSIPTVQPQHF,-
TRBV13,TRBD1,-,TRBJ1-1,CASSLWTGQGRTEAFF,TGTGCCAGCAGCCTTTGGACGGGACAGGGTCGCACTGAAGCTTTCTTT
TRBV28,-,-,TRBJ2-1,CAIKTGSYNEQFF,TGTGCTATTAAGACCGGCTCCTACAATGAGCAGTTCTTC
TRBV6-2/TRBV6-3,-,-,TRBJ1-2,CASSYSWEYGYTF,TGTGCCAGCAGTTACTCTTGGGAGTATGGCTACACCTTC
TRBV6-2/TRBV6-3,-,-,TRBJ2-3,CASSYPSDGLGDTQYF,TGTGCCAGCAGTTACCCCTCCGACGGCCTGGGAGATACGCAGTATTTT
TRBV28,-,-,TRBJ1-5,CASSLAGVDQPQHF,TGTGCCAGCAGTTTAGCTGGGGTGGATCAGCCCCAGCATTTT
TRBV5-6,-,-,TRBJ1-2,CASSLMRGQRYGYTF,TGTGCCAGCAGCTTGATGAGGGGTCAAAGGTATGGCTACACCTTC
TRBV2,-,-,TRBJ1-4,CASRGTGGPNEKLFF,TGTGCCAGCAGGGGGACGGGGGGCCCTAATGAAAAACTGTTTTTT
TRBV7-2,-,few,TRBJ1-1,CASTLTGNTEAFF,TGTGCCAGCACCCTGACAGGAAACACTGAAGCTTTCTTT
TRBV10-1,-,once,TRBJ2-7,CASSEGAWSSYEQYF,TGCGCCAGCAGTGAGGGGGCCTGGAGCTCCTACGAGCAGTACTTC
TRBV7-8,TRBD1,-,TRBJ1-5,CASSLNRGQGNQPQHF,TGTGCCAGCAGCTTAAACAGGGGGCAAGGCAATCAGCCCCAGCATTTT
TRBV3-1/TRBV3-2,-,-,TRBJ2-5,CASRASNQETQYF,TGTGCCAGCAGGGCTAGCAACCAAGAGACCCAGTACTTC
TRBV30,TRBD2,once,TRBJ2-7,CAWSVQRTSGTRYEQYF,TGTGCCTGGAGTGTACAGCGGACTAGCGGGACGCGGTACGAGCAGTACTTC
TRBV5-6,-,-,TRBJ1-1,CASSLGLDNMNTEAFF,TGTGCCAGCAGCTTGGGTCTGGACAACATGAACACTGAAGCTTTCTTT
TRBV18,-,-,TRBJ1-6,CASSHRDDSPLHF,TGTGCCAGCTCACACAGGGACGACTCACCCCTCCACTTT
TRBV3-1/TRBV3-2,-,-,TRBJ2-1,CATQLSGGPYNEQFF,TGTGCCACCCAATTATCTGGGGGGCCTTACAATGAGCAGTTCTTC
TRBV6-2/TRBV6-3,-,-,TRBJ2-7,CASSYHRDRTPPGAYEQYF,TGTGCCAGCAGTTATCATCGGGACCGCACCCCGCCCGGGGCCTACGAGCAGTACTTC
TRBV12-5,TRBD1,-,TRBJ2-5,CASGSRQGGETQYF,TGTGCTAGTGGTTCCCGACAGGGGGGAGAGACCCAGTACTTC
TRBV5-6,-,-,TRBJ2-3,CASRGRDRTDTQYF,TGTGCCAGCAGGGGGCGGGACCGCACAGATACGCAGTATTTT
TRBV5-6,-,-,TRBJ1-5,CASSLGGDQPQHF,TGTGCCAGCAGCTTGGGTGGAGATCAGCCCCAGCATTTT
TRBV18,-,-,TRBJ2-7,CASSQSAYEQYF,TGTGCCAGCTCACAAAGCGCATACGAGCAGTACTTC
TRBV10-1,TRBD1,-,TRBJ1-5,CASSEAIQGAGQPQHF,TGCGCCAGCAGTGAGGCAATACAGGGGGCGGGTCAGCCCCAGCATTTT
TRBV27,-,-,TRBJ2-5,CASSPRSLETQYF,TGTGCCAGCAGTCCCCGCTCATTAGAGACCCAGTACTTC
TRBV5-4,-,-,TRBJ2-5,CASSGKTGAETQYF,TGTGCCAGCAGCGGCAAGACGGGAGCTGAGACCCAGTACTTC
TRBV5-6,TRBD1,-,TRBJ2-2,CASSRRGTGVSGELFF,TGTGCCAGCAGCCGGCGGGGGACAGGGGTCTCCGGGGAGCTGTTTTTT
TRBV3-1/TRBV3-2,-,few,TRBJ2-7,CATGWGYEQYF,TGTGCCACAGGCTGGGGGTACGAGCAGTACTTC
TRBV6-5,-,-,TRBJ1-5,CASRDRDFSNQPQHF,TGTGCCAGCAGGGACAGAGACTTTAGCAATCAGCCCCAGCATTTT
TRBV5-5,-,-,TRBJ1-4,CASSLGTTNEKLFF,TGTGCCAGCAGCTTGGGGACAACTAATGAAAAACTGTTTTTT
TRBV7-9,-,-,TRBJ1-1,CASSSDTLNTEAFF,TGTGCCAGCAGCTCAGATACCCTGAACACTGAAGCTTTCTTT
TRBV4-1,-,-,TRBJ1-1,CASSQTYRVDQNTEAFF,TGCGCCAGCAGCCAAACTTACAGGGTAGACCAGAACACTGAAGCTTTCTTT
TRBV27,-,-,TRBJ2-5,CASSTLTVQETQYF,TGTGCCAGCAGTACCTTGACAGTCCAAGAGACCCAGTACTTC
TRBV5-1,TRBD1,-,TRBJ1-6,CASSLGRGTGGSPLHF,TGCGCCAGCAGCTTAGGACGAGGGACAGGCGGTTCACCCCTCCACTTT
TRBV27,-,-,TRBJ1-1,CASSLGGWNTEAFF,TGTGCCAGCAGTTTGGGGGGCTGGAACACTGAAGCTTTCTTT
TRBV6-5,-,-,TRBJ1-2,CASRLNGRDGYTF,TGTGCCAGCAGACTGAATGGAAGGGATGGCTACACCTTC
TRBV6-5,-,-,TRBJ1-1,CASSYGGAMNTEAFF,TGTGCCAGCAGTTACGGGGGGGCGATGAACACTGAAGCTTTCTTT
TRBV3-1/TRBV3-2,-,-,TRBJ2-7,CASSPVGYEQYF,TGTGCCAGCAGCCCCGTGGGCTACGAGCAGTACTTC
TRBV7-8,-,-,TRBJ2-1,CASSFRDEQFF,TGTGCCAGCAGCTTTAGAGACGAGCAGTTCTTC
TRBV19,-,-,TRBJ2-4,CASSREAKNIQYF,TGTGCCAGTAGTAGGGAAGCCAAAAACATTCAGTACTTC
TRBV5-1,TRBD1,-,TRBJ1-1,CASSSQGALTEAFF,TGCGCCAGCAGTTCCCAGGGGGCCCTCACTGAAGCTTTCTTT
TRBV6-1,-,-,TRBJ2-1,CASSEKGNEQFF,TGTGCCAGCAGTGAGAAGGGGAATGAGCAGTTCTTC